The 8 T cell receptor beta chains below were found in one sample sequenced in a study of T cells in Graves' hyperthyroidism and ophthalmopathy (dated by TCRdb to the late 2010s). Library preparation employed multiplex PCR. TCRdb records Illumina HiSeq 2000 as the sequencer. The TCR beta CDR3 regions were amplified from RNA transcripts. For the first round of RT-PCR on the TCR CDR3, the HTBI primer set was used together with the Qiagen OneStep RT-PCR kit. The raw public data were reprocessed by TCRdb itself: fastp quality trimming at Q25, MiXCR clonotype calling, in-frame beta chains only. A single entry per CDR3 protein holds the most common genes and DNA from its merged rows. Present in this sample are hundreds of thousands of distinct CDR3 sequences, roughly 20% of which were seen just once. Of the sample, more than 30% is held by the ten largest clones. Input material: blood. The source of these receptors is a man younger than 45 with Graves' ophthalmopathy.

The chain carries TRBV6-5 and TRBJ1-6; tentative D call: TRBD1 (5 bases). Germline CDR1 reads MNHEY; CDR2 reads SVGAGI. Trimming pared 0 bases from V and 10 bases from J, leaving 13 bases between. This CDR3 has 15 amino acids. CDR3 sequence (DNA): TGTGCCAGCAGTTACTCAGAGGGGAGGACCTCACCCCTCCACTTT. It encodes CASSYSEGRTSPLHF.

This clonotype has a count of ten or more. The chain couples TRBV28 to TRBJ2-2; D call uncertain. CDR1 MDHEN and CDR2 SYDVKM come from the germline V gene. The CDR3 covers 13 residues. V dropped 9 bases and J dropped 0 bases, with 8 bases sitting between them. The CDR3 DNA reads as TGTGCCAGTACTACTCCGAACACCGGGGAGCTGTTTTTT. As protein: CASTTPNTGELFF.

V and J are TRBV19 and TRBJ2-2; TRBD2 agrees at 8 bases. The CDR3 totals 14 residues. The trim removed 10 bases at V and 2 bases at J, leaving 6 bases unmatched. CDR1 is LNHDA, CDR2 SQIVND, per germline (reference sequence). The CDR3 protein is CATCTSGNTGELFF. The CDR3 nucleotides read TGTGCCACCTGTACTAGCGGTAACACCGGGGAGCTGTTTTTT. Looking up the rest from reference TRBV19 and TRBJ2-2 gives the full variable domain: DGGITQSPKYLFRKEGQNVTLSCEQNLNHDAMYWYRQDPGQGLRLIYYSQIVNDFQKGDIAEGYSVSREKKESFPLTVTSAQKNPTAFYLCATCTSGNTGELFFGEGSRLTVL.

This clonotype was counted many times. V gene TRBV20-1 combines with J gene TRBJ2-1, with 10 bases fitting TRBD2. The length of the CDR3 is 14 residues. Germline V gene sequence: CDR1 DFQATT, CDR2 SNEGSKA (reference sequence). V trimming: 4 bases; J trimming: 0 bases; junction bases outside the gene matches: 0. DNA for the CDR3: TGCAGTGCTACTAGCGGGAGCTCCTACAATGAGCAGTTCTTC. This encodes CSATSGSSYNEQFF.

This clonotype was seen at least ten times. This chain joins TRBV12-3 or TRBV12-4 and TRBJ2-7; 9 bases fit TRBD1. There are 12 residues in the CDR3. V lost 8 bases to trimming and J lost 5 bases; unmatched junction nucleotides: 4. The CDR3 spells CASRGQGNEQYF. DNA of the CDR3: TGTGCCAGCCGAGGACAGGGGAACGAGCAGTACTTC.

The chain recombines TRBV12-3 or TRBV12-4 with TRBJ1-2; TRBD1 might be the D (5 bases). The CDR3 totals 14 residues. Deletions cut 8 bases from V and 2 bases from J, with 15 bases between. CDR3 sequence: CASAPGLVNYGYTF. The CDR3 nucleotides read TGTGCCAGCGCCCCGGGACTCGTAAACTATGGCTACACCTTC.

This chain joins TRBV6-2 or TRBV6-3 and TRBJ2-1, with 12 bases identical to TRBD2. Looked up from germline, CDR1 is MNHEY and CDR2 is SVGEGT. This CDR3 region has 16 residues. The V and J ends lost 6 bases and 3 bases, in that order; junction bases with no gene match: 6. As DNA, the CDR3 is TGTGCCAGCAGCCAATCTAGCGGGAGGGGCTACAATGAGCAGTTCTTC. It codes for CASSQSSGRGYNEQFF.

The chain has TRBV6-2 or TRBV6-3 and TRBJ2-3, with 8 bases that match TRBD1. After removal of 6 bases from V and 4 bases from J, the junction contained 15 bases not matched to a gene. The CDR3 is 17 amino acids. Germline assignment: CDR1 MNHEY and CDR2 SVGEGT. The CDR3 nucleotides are TGTGCCAGCAGCCGAACTCTCATGACAGGGGACGCAGATACGCAGTATTTT. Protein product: CASSRTLMTGDADTQYF.